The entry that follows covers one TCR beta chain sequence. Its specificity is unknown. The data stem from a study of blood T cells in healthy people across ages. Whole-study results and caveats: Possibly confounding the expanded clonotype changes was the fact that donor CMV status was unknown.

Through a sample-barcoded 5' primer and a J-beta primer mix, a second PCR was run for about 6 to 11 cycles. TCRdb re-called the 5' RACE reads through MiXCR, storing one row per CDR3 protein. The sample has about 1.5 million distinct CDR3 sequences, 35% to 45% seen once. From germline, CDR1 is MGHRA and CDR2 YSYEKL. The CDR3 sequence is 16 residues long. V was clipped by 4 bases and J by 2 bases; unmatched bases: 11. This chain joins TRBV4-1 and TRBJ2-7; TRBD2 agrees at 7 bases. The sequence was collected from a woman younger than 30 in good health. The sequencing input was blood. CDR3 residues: CASSLQKRGGAYEQYF. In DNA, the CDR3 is TGCGCCAGCAGCCTTCAAAAGCGGGGTGGTGCCTACGAGCAGTACTTC.